Each of the 16 T cell receptor beta chains below was sequenced from the same sample in a study of blood T cell repertoires in COVID-19. This table comes from immunoSEQ multiplex PCR, and its TCRdb copy is limited to in-frame clones, with some not included. The data show 250,000 or so clones, with 80% to 95% seen just once and around 0.9% held by the top ten. Sequencing input: peripheral blood. Every receptor here comes from a man aged 30-40 years with COVID-19, enrolled during active disease.

V and J are TRBV4-1 and TRBJ2-5, with a possible D match to TRBD1 (5 bases). CDR1 is MGHRA and CDR2 is YSYEKL in the germline V gene. The V gene lost 4 bases and the J gene lost 4 bases, with 10 bases spanning the gap. CDR3 length equals 13 residues. CDR3 protein: CASSRPGRETQYF. CDR3 bases: TGCGCCAGCAGCCGTCCAGGGCGAGAGACCCAGTACTTC.

The V call is TRBV5-1, the J call TRBJ2-2; TRBD2 aligns across 9 bases. The V gene end was trimmed by 3 bases and the J gene end by 0 bases; junction bases not matched to a gene: 3. Germline CDR1 and CDR2: SGHRS and YFSETQ. CDR3 length: 16 amino acids. The CDR3 DNA follows: TGCGCCAGCAGCTCGTTAGCGGGGGCGAACACCGGGGAGCTGTTTTTT. Translation: CASSSLAGANTGELFF.

This chain uses TRBV15 with TRBJ2-2; TRBD1 matches at 7 bases. The length of the CDR3 is 16 residues. Germline loops: CDR1 LNHNV, CDR2 YYDKDF (reference sequence). V lost 1 base, J lost 2 bases, and 4 bases stayed unmatched. CDR3 nucleotides: TGTGCCACCAGCAGAGTGGGACAGAGTAACACCGGGGAGCTGTTTTTT. It encodes CATSRVGQSNTGELFF.

The CDR3 protein is CASSPPQGLSGNTIYF. The CDR3 DNA sequence: TGTGCCAGCTCACCCCCCCAGGGACTCTCTGGAAACACCATATATTTT. The rearrangement links TRBV18 to TRBJ1-3; a weak D match, TRBD1 (5 bases). V lost 3 bases and J lost 0, with 12 bases in between. Germline V gene lookup returns CDR1 KGHSH and CDR2 LQKENI. The length of the CDR3 is 16 residues.

This clone was counted a single time. The chain employs TRBV5-1 and TRBJ2-5; perhaps TRBD1 as D (5 bases). Germline V gene sequence: CDR1 SGHRS, CDR2 YFSETQ. V was clipped by 0 bases and J by 3 bases, with 9 bases between them. This CDR3 is 14 amino acids long. In nucleotides, the CDR3 is TGCGCCAGCAGCTTGGCCAGACAGAAAGAGACCCAGTACTTC. This gives the protein CASSLARQKETQYF.

The V gene is TRBV3-1 (or the pseudogene TRBV3-2), the J gene TRBJ2-1; 7 bases line up with TRBD2. This CDR3 has 16 residues. V lost 1 base, J lost 2 bases, and 5 bases stayed unmatched. Germline assignment: CDR1 LGHDT and CDR2 YNNKEL (reference sequence). CDR3 nucleotides: TGTGCCAGCAGCCAAGTTGGCGGGGGAACCTACAATGAGCAGTTCTTC. Its protein is CASSQVGGGTYNEQFF.

The gene calls are TRBV4-2 and TRBJ2-2, with a possible D match to TRBD1 (6 bases). V lost 4 bases and J 6 bases, leaving 18 bases between the germline ends. CDR1 LGHNA and CDR2 YNFKEQ come from the germline V gene. The CDR3 has 16 amino acids. The CDR3 sequence is CASSPGQGRGAGELFF. DNA for the CDR3: TGTGCCAGCAGCCCGGGTCAGGGCAGGGGTGCCGGGGAGCTGTTTTTT.

The V and J genes are TRBV2 and TRBJ1-6; TRBD1 is a possible D gene (6 bases). This CDR3 spans 15 amino acids. With 7 bases removed from V and 3 bases from J, the gap between germline ends came to 13 bases. Germline assignment: CDR1 SNHLY and CDR2 FYNNEI. The CDR3 DNA follows: TGTGCCAGCAACCTACAGGGAGACTATAATTCACCCCTCCACTTT. Translated, it gives CASNLQGDYNSPLHF.

A note on this clone: This sample also contains other DNA sequences that code for the same CDR3. The rearrangement uses TRBV21-1 and TRBJ1-2; TRBD1, the table's D call, was not compared with the DNA. TRBV21-1 is described as a pseudogene. CDR3 length: 14 residues. The CDR3 region is CASSSGTGGYGYTF. The CDR3 nucleotides are TGTGCCAGCAGCTCAGGGACAGGCGGGTATGGCTACACCTTC.

The count of this clone is one. The CDR3 is CASSTGQGPYEQYF. CDR3 coding DNA: TGTGCCAGCAGCACGGGACAGGGACCCTACGAGCAGTACTTC. The chain carries TRBV9 and TRBJ2-7; 9 nucleotides agree with TRBD1. The CDR3 has 14 amino acids. Germline V lookup: CDR1 SGDLS, CDR2 YYNGEE. The V segment lost 4 bases and the J segment 2 bases; nucleotides outside the gene matches: 4.

CDR3 nucleotides: TGTGCCAGCCGGGACAGAGGAGAAAAACTGTTTTTT. This codes for CASRDRGEKLFF. The chain is built from TRBV12-3 or TRBV12-4 and TRBJ1-4; TRBD1 matches at 7 bases. This CDR3 spans 12 amino acids. Trimming cost V 8 bases and J 8 bases; bases outside gene matches: 5.

The chain recombines TRBV18 with TRBJ1-1; D may be TRBD1 (5 bases). The length of the CDR3 is 14 residues. V lost 1 base to trimming and J lost 3 bases, with 9 bases between them. CDR1 and CDR2 (germline): KGHSH, LQKENI. This CDR3 reads CASSPQGRDTEAFF. CDR3 coding DNA: TGTGCCAGCTCACCACAGGGGAGGGACACTGAAGCTTTCTTT.

The chain joins TRBV7-7 to TRBJ2-5, with 8 nucleotides matching TRBD1. Germline trimming cut 1 base from V and 1 base from J; bases unmatched to any gene: 2. CDR3 length equals 15 residues. Germline V gives CDR1 SSHAT, CDR2 FNYEAQ (reference sequence). CDR3 nucleotide sequence: TGTGCCAGCAGCTTAGGGGGACAGGCCCAAGAGACCCAGTACTTC. Translation: CASSLGGQAQETQYF.

The chain is built from TRBV5-1 and TRBJ2-7; weak D call: TRBD1 (6 bases). V was clipped by 5 bases and J by 7 bases, with 16 bases between them. The CDR3 extends over 13 amino acids. CDR1 and CDR2 (germline): SGHRS, YFSETQ. The CDR3 DNA is TGCGCCAGCAGACCTACAGGGTTTGAGGAGCAGTACTTC. It is translated as CASRPTGFEEQYF.

The chain joins TRBV6-5 to TRBJ1-6; a possible D gene is TRBD1 (6 bases). CDR3 size: 15 residues. V was trimmed by 5 bases and J by 8 bases, leaving 16 bases between them. Looked up from germline, CDR1 is MNHEY and CDR2 is SVGAGI. The CDR3 protein is CASSTLQGVDSPLHF. Here the CDR3 DNA reads TGTGCCAGCAGTACCCTACAGGGTGTAGATTCACCCCTCCACTTT.

This rearrangement joins TRBV12-2 to TRBJ2-5; the table gives TRBD1 as D, unverified against the DNA. TRBV12-2 is a listed pseudogene. There are 16 residues in the CDR3. CDR3 residues: CASRSRRMGLEETQYF. The CDR3 DNA reads TGTGCAAGTCGCTCCCGGCGGATGGGGCTAGAGGAGACCCAGTACTTC.